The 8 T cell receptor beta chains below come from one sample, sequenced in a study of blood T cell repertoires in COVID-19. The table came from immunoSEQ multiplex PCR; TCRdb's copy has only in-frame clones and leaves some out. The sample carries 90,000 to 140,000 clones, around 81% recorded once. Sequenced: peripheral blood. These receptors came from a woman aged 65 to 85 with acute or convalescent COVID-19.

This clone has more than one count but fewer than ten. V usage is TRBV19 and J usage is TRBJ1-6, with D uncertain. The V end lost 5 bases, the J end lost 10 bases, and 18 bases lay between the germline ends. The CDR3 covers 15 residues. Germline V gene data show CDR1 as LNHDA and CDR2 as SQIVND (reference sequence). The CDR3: CASSPRTQTGSPLHF. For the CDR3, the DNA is TGTGCCAGTAGTCCCCGGACCCAGACGGGGTCACCCCTCCACTTT.

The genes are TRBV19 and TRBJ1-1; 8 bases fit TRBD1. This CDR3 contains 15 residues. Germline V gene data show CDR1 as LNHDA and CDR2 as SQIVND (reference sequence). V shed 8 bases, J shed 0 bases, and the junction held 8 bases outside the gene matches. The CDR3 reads CASLHRGDVNTEAFF. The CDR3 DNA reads TGTGCCAGTTTACACAGGGGGGATGTGAACACTGAAGCTTTCTTT. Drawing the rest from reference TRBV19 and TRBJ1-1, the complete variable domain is DGGITQSPKYLFRKEGQNVTLSCEQNLNHDAMYWYRQDPGQGLRLIYYSQIVNDFQKGDIAEGYSVSREKKESFPLTVTSAQKNPTAFYLCASLHRGDVNTEAFFGQGTRLTVV.

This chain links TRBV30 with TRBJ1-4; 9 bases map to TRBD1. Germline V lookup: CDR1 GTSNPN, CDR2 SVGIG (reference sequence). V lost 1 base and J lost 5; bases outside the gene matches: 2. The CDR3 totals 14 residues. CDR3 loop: CAWSGGTGNEKLFF. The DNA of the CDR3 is TGTGCCTGGAGTGGCGGGACAGGGAATGAAAAACTGTTTTTT.

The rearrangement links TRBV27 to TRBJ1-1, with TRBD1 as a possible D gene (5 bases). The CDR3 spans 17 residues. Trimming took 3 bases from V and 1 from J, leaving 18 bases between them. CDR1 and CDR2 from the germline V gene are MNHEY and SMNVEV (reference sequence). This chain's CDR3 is CASSFQGATLANTEAFF. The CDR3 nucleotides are TGTGCCAGCAGTTTCCAAGGGGCTACCCTGGCGAACACTGAAGCTTTCTTT.

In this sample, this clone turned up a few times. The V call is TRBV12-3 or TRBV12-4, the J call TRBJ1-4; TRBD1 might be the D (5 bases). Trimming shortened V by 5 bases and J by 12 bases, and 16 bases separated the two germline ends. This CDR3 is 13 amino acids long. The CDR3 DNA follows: TGTGCCAGCAGTCGGGGGGTAATGAAGGAACTGTTTTTT. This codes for CASSRGVMKELFF.

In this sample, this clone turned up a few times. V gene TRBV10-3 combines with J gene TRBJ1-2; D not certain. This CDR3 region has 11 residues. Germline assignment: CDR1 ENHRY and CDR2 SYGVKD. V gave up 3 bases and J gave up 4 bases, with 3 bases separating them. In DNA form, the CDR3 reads TGTGCCATCAGTGACAGCTATGGCTACACCTTC. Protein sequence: CAISDSYGYTF.

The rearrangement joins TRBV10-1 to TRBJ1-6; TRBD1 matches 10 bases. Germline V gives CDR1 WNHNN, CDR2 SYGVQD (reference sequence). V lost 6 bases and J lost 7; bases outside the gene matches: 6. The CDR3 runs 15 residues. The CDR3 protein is CASSLGTGVNSPLHF. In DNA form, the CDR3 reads TGCGCCAGCAGCTTGGGGACAGGGGTGAATTCACCCCTCCACTTT.

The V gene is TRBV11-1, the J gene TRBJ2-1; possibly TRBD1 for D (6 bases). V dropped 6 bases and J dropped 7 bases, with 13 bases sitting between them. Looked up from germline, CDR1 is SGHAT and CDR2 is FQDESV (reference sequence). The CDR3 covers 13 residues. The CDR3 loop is CASRTNRDNEQFF. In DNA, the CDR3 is TGTGCCAGCAGGACTAACAGGGATAATGAGCAGTTCTTC.